This T cell receptor (beta chain) appears in the sequencing data of a study of shared clonotypes between healthy human individuals (dated by TCRdb to 2019 to 2021). As for the study more broadly: The cohort included three men and a couple of women between 18 and 49 years of age. To estimate repertoire size and how much clonotype sharing occurs between individuals, the study deeply sequenced the blood TCR repertoires of several healthy adults. Leukapheresis yielded between about 0.8 and 8.9 billion PBMCs per donor. Libraries were prepared and TCR repertoires were sequenced by different laboratories using diverse techniques, in order to increase sequencing depth and limit assay-specific biases. Here is what the overall study found, with its caveats: Pairwise subsampling indicated that sequencing depth was expected to affect the degree of clonotype sharing among donors. Because the study included a small number of donors, the genetic and exposure-history diversity represented was limited. Sampling was restricted to blood, and TCR repertoires in tissue are likely to differ from TCR repertoires in blood.

TCR CDR3 regions were amplified from genomic DNA by multiplex PCR using the deep immunoSEQ assay. Extracted genomic DNA from each cell subset was spread evenly across all wells of several immunoSEQ 96-well plates, with each plate serving as a replicate. For unsorted PBMC, approximately 290 ng genomic DNA, equal to 25,000 to 35,000 T cell genomes, was loaded into each replicate PCR. Ten immunoSEQ deep assay plates were used to sequence unsorted PBMC genomic DNA. Purified libraries were measured with a Qubit 3.0 fluorometer, size-checked on a Bioanalyzer 2100, and measured again with the KAPA Library Quantification kit. Every immunoSEQ 96-well plate was sequenced on a dedicated single-read 150-cycle Illumina NextSeq 550 flow cell. The authors' analysis ran thus. The immunoSEQ output contained only junctional sequences without quality scores, so filtering could not match that applied to full-length reads. To assign V/J genes and CDR3, sequences were annotated using PyIR, a Python wrapper for IgBLAST v1.9, with IMGT germline references. Reads with weak V/J assignments (E-value above 1e-6), missing CDR3, stop codons, out-of-frame junctions, or ambiguous translated residues were removed. V3J clonotypes were defined as sequences sharing the same inferred V gene, J gene, and CDR3 amino acid sequence. The percentage overlap between two repertoires was calculated by dividing the number of shared unique clonotypes by the size of the smaller repertoire. Repertoire richness was assessed with RTK rarefaction, the Chao1 estimator, and Recon v2.1 estimates of unobserved clonotypes. Imported from immuneACCESS, the table was reduced by TCRdb to in-frame sequences with V and J called. These copies leave out some clones; in studies compared against another copy, an unresolved V gene accounts for under half, and the cause of the remainder is not known. For V, J and clone size, that table is used; D and trimming come from the DNA. The sample has under 600,000 clones on record, roughly 79% of them singletons. Approximately 12% of the sample goes to the ten largest clones.

Healthy HIV-negative adults with no recently reported acute infections or vaccinations were included as donors. Every donor was a Caucasian adult living in Nashville, Tennessee, USA. For unsorted samples, about 87 million PBMCs were counted, and genomic DNA was extracted using the QIAamp DNA Blood Mini kit. After blood collection by leukapheresis, PBMCs were isolated using Ficoll-Histopaque density gradient centrifugation and then cryopreserved in the vapor phase of liquid nitrogen. This clone was recorded a few times. This receptor's antigen is unknown. Within one base of it there is no much larger clone, and no base qualities were kept. There are 14 amino acids in the CDR3, from cysteine to phenylalanine inclusive. CDR3 DNA is the only sequence kept; it has 42 bases, read in frame from the first base. For CDR1 and CDR2, the germline V gene lists KGHSH and LQKENI. V lost 5 bases and J lost 4 bases, and the count of bases not matched to a germline gene is 4.

This receptor was identified in a woman aged 40 to 50 in good health. Some clones in this sample may be carry-over from other donors' samples. The sequence is built from TRBV18 and TRBJ2-3, with TRBD2 matching 9 junction bases. The sequenced sample was PBMCs. CDR3 protein: CASSTTSGSDTQYF. The DNA sequence is as follows: TGTGCCAGCTCAACGACTAGCGGTTCAGATACGCAGTATTTT. Where the CDR3 stops, the reference TRBV18 and TRBJ2-3 genes take over; the full variable domain is NAGVMQNPRHLVRRRGQEARLRCSPMKGHSHVYWYRQLPEEGLKFMVYLQKENIIDESGMPKERFSAEFPKEGPSILRIQQVVRGDSAAYFCASSTTSGSDTQYFGPGTRLTVL.